Listed below are T cell receptor beta chains from one sample, sequenced in a study of blood T cell repertoires in COVID-19. Generated by immunoSEQ multiplex PCR, the TCRdb table keeps only in-frame clones and is missing some. The table has about 140,000 clones, over 70% seen once. Sequencing was performed on peripheral blood. These receptors were collected from a woman between 55 and 75 years old with acute or convalescent COVID-19. Each CDR3 is given with its conserved first and last residue. Each record gives: D gene, V gene, clone size, J gene, CDR3 protein, CDR3 DNA. A D gene is named only where the DNA matches it firmly. Expanded clones get a size class; other rows say once, few or many, or leave the size out.

D gene: TRBD2; V gene: TRBV28; clone size: .; J gene: TRBJ2-1; CDR3 protein: CASSHGGLAAYNEQFF; CDR3 DNA: TGTGCCAGCAGCCATGGGGGACTAGCTGCTTACAATGAGCAGTTCTTC
D gene: .; V gene: TRBV14; clone size: few; J gene: TRBJ1-2; CDR3 protein: CASSQDSSLGGYTF; CDR3 DNA: TGTGCCAGCAGCCAAGACTCCAGCTTGGGCGGCTACACCTTC
D gene: .; V gene: TRBV5-1; clone size: .; J gene: TRBJ1-3; CDR3 protein: CASSSATGVSGNTIYF; CDR3 DNA: TGCGCCAGCAGCTCAGCCACCGGGGTCTCTGGAAACACCATATATTTT
D gene: .; V gene: TRBV28; clone size: .; J gene: TRBJ2-7; CDR3 protein: CASRASGGSEQYF; CDR3 DNA: TGTGCCAGCAGAGCCTCCGGAGGAAGCGAGCAGTACTTC
D gene: .; V gene: TRBV2; clone size: once; J gene: TRBJ2-4; CDR3 protein: CASSIDRFGYF; CDR3 DNA: TGTGCCAGCAGTATCGACAGGTTCGGGTACTTC
D gene: .; V gene: TRBV6-5; clone size: once; J gene: TRBJ1-2; CDR3 protein: CASSLGQGKGYTF; CDR3 DNA: TGTGCCAGCAGTCTCGGGCAGGGAAAGGGCTACACCTTC
D gene: TRBD1; V gene: TRBV6-6; clone size: .; J gene: TRBJ1-5; CDR3 protein: CASTEGQGDNQPQHF; CDR3 DNA: TGTGCCAGCACCGAGGGACAGGGAGACAATCAGCCCCAGCATTTT
D gene: TRBD2; V gene: TRBV5-1; clone size: .; J gene: TRBJ2-7; CDR3 protein: CASSLRTRLAGTGVFYEQYF; CDR3 DNA: TGCGCCAGCAGCCTGCGGACAAGACTAGCGGGGACTGGTGTATTCTACGAGCAGTACTTC
D gene: .; V gene: TRBV5-1; clone size: many; J gene: TRBJ1-1; CDR3 protein: CASRSTAPQENTEAFF; CDR3 DNA: TGCGCCAGCAGGTCGACAGCTCCCCAGGAGAACACTGAAGCTTTCTTT
D gene: TRBD1; V gene: TRBV29-1; clone size: .; J gene: TRBJ1-1; CDR3 protein: CSVGDRANTEAFF; CDR3 DNA: TGCAGCGTTGGGGACAGGGCGAACACTGAAGCTTTCTTT
D gene: .; V gene: TRBV7-6; clone size: .; J gene: TRBJ2-7; CDR3 protein: CASSLTVLSYEQYF; CDR3 DNA: TGTGCCAGCAGCTTAACGGTTCTCTCCTACGAGCAGTACTTC
D gene: .; V gene: TRBV4-1; clone size: .; J gene: TRBJ1-2; CDR3 protein: CASSQDPTGIYGYTF; CDR3 DNA: TGCGCCAGCAGCCAAGACCCTACAGGAATCTATGGCTACACCTTC
D gene: TRBD1; V gene: TRBV6-2/TRBV6-3; clone size: .; J gene: TRBJ2-2; CDR3 protein: CASSYSTGGFGELFF; CDR3 DNA: TGTGCCAGCAGTTACTCGACAGGGGGGTTCGGGGAGCTGTTTTTT
D gene: .; V gene: TRBV19; clone size: .; J gene: TRBJ2-1; CDR3 protein: CASSMGLTVNEQFF; CDR3 DNA: TGTGCCAGTAGTATGGGGCTAACGGTGAATGAGCAGTTCTTC
D gene: .; V gene: TRBV6-5; clone size: .; J gene: TRBJ1-2; CDR3 protein: CASSTGMVGYTF; CDR3 DNA: TGTGCCAGCAGTACAGGGATGGTAGGCTACACCTTC
D gene: .; V gene: TRBV5-5; clone size: .; J gene: TRBJ1-5; CDR3 protein: CASSSGVQPQHF; CDR3 DNA: TGTGCCAGCAGCTCAGGGGTTCAGCCCCAGCATTTT
D gene: TRBD2; V gene: TRBV7-6; clone size: .; J gene: TRBJ2-1; CDR3 protein: CASSLVGSGVPQNNEQFF; CDR3 DNA: TGTGCCAGCAGCTTAGTGGGTAGCGGGGTCCCCCAGAACAATGAGCAGTTCTTC
D gene: TRBD1; V gene: TRBV6-6; clone size: .; J gene: TRBJ1-4; CDR3 protein: CASRVGDRGNEKLFF; CDR3 DNA: TGTGCCAGCAGGGTAGGGGACAGGGGAAATGAAAAACTGTTTTTT
D gene: .; V gene: TRBV7-9; clone size: .; J gene: TRBJ2-7; CDR3 protein: CASSRRYEQYF; CDR3 DNA: TGTGCCAGCAGCCGCAGATACGAGCAGTACTTC
D gene: .; V gene: TRBV12-1; clone size: .; J gene: TRBJ2-2; CDR3 protein: CASRNRDRRNTGELFF; CDR3 DNA: TGTGCCAGCAGAAACCGGGACAGAAGGAACACCGGGGAGCTGTTTTTT
D gene: TRBD2; V gene: TRBV5-1; clone size: .; J gene: TRBJ2-1; CDR3 protein: CASSYGLAGNEQFF; CDR3 DNA: TGCGCCAGCAGCTACGGACTAGCCGGTAATGAGCAGTTCTTC
D gene: .; V gene: TRBV27; clone size: .; J gene: TRBJ2-1; CDR3 protein: CASSTGTSYNEQFF; CDR3 DNA: TGTGCCAGCAGCACCGGGACATCTTACAATGAGCAGTTCTTC
D gene: TRBD2; V gene: TRBV7-8; clone size: .; J gene: TRBJ2-7; CDR3 protein: CASSLYIAGAVEQYF; CDR3 DNA: TGTGCCAGCAGCTTATATATAGCGGGAGCTGTCGAGCAGTACTTC
D gene: .; V gene: TRBV19; clone size: .; J gene: TRBJ2-6; CDR3 protein: CASSIGTEGANVLTF; CDR3 DNA: TGTGCCAGTAGTATAGGGACAGAGGGGGCCAACGTCCTGACTTTC
D gene: TRBD1; V gene: TRBV2; clone size: .; J gene: TRBJ1-1; CDR3 protein: CASSPNRGWETEAFF; CDR3 DNA: TGTGCCAGCAGCCCGAACAGGGGGTGGGAGACTGAAGCTTTCTTT
D gene: TRBD1; V gene: TRBV12-5; clone size: .; J gene: TRBJ2-3; CDR3 protein: CASGRGQGGTDTQYF; CDR3 DNA: TGTGCTAGTGGTCGGGGACAGGGGGGGACAGATACGCAGTATTTT
D gene: TRBD1; V gene: TRBV4-2; clone size: .; J gene: TRBJ1-5; CDR3 protein: CASSQGTGLYQPQHF; CDR3 DNA: TGTGCCAGCAGCCAAGGGACAGGCTTATATCAGCCCCAGCATTTT
D gene: TRBD1; V gene: TRBV10-1; clone size: .; J gene: TRBJ2-1; CDR3 protein: CASSEGTGPYNEQFF; CDR3 DNA: TGCGCCAGCAGTGAAGGGACAGGGCCCTACAATGAGCAGTTCTTC
D gene: .; V gene: TRBV30; clone size: .; J gene: TRBJ1-1; CDR3 protein: CAGINGAEAFF; CDR3 DNA: TGTGCCGGCATAAACGGGGCTGAAGCTTTCTTT
D gene: .; V gene: TRBV24-1; clone size: .; J gene: TRBJ2-2; CDR3 protein: CATSDTTGELFF; CDR3 DNA: TGTGCCACCAGTGACACTACCGGGGAGCTGTTTTTT
D gene: .; V gene: TRBV5-1; clone size: once; J gene: TRBJ2-7; CDR3 protein: CASSLRSGTTLMNYEQYF; CDR3 DNA: TGCGCCAGCAGCTTGCGGTCCGGGACAACATTAATGAACTACGAGCAGTACTTC
D gene: .; V gene: TRBV18; clone size: few; J gene: TRBJ2-7; CDR3 protein: CASSSGRYGDEQYF; CDR3 DNA: TGTGCCAGCTCATCAGGACGATACGGGGACGAGCAGTACTTC
D gene: .; V gene: TRBV28; clone size: .; J gene: TRBJ1-1; CDR3 protein: CASSSTVTHAFF; CDR3 DNA: TGTGCCAGCAGTTCGACAGTTACTCATGCTTTCTTT
D gene: .; V gene: TRBV4-2; clone size: .; J gene: TRBJ1-3; CDR3 protein: CASSQESGRGNTIYF; CDR3 DNA: TGTGCCAGCAGCCAAGAGTCAGGGCGTGGAAACACCATATATTTT
D gene: .; V gene: TRBV6-5; clone size: .; J gene: TRBJ1-6; CDR3 protein: CASTGEVRSPLHF; CDR3 DNA: TGTGCCAGCACCGGTGAGGTCCGCTCACCCCTCCACTTT
D gene: .; V gene: TRBV3-1/TRBV3-2; clone size: .; J gene: TRBJ1-1; CDR3 protein: CASSLSWNTEAFF; CDR3 DNA: TGTGCCAGCAGCCTCTCCTGGAACACTGAAGCTTTCTTT
D gene: .; V gene: TRBV7-2; clone size: .; J gene: TRBJ1-2; CDR3 protein: CASSLPPPGKGYTF; CDR3 DNA: TGTGCCAGCAGCTTGCCCCCCCCAGGGAAGGGCTACACCTTC
D gene: TRBD2; V gene: TRBV28; clone size: few; J gene: TRBJ2-1; CDR3 protein: CASSLWRASGRADEQFF; CDR3 DNA: TGTGCCAGCAGTTTATGGAGGGCTAGCGGGAGGGCGGATGAGCAGTTCTTC
D gene: TRBD2; V gene: TRBV3-1/TRBV3-2; clone size: few; J gene: TRBJ2-3; CDR3 protein: CASSQFREVGTSGTDTQYF; CDR3 DNA: TGTGCCAGCAGCCAATTTCGAGAGGTCGGGACTAGCGGAACAGATACGCAGTATTTT
D gene: .; V gene: TRBV5-1; clone size: few; J gene: TRBJ1-2; CDR3 protein: CASSLNREGYGYTF; CDR3 DNA: TGCGCCAGCAGCTTGAACAGGGAGGGCTATGGCTACACCTTC
D gene: .; V gene: TRBV28; clone size: .; J gene: TRBJ1-2; CDR3 protein: CASSLMQLGGANYGYTF; CDR3 DNA: TGTGCCAGCAGTTTAATGCAATTAGGAGGTGCTAACTATGGCTACACCTTC
D gene: .; V gene: TRBV27; clone size: .; J gene: TRBJ2-7; CDR3 protein: CASSGGWSSYEQYF; CDR3 DNA: TGTGCCAGCAGTGGCGGCTGGTCATCCTACGAGCAGTACTTC
D gene: .; V gene: TRBV6-5; clone size: .; J gene: TRBJ2-4; CDR3 protein: CASRSPLRAKNIQYF; CDR3 DNA: TGTGCCAGCAGGTCCCCGCTGAGGGCCAAAAACATTCAGTACTTC
D gene: .; V gene: TRBV10-3; clone size: .; J gene: TRBJ2-3; CDR3 protein: CAISEFSGVTDTQYF; CDR3 DNA: TGTGCCATCAGTGAGTTTTCAGGGGTAACAGATACGCAGTATTTT
D gene: TRBD1; V gene: TRBV13; clone size: .; J gene: TRBJ1-4; CDR3 protein: CASSLRQGSEKLFF; CDR3 DNA: TGTGCCAGCAGCTTACGACAGGGAAGTGAAAAACTGTTTTTT
D gene: .; V gene: TRBV29-1; clone size: .; J gene: TRBJ2-1; CDR3 protein: CSVASEEQFF; CDR3 DNA: TGCAGCGTTGCGTCCGAGGAGCAGTTCTTC
D gene: .; V gene: TRBV28; clone size: .; J gene: TRBJ2-3; CDR3 protein: CASSLGIAVLFTDTQYF; CDR3 DNA: TGTGCCAGCAGTTTGGGGATAGCGGTCCTTTTCACAGATACGCAGTATTTT
D gene: .; V gene: TRBV7-8; clone size: .; J gene: TRBJ1-2; CDR3 protein: CASSREQDGYTF; CDR3 DNA: TGTGCCAGCAGCCGTGAGCAGGATGGCTACACCTTC
D gene: TRBD2; V gene: TRBV5-6; clone size: few; J gene: TRBJ2-1; CDR3 protein: CASSGGLAGGSSYNEQFF; CDR3 DNA: TGTGCCAGCAGCGGCGGACTAGCGGGAGGGAGCTCCTACAATGAGCAGTTCTTC
D gene: .; V gene: TRBV30; clone size: .; J gene: TRBJ2-3; CDR3 protein: CAWSNAVSSTDTQYF; CDR3 DNA: TGTGCCTGGAGTAATGCGGTGTCTAGCACAGATACGCAGTATTTT
D gene: TRBD2; V gene: TRBV12-3/TRBV12-4; clone size: .; J gene: TRBJ2-1; CDR3 protein: CASSLALTSGVF; CDR3 DNA: TGTGCCAGCAGTTTAGCGCTGACTAGCGGGGTCTTC
D gene: .; V gene: TRBV5-1; clone size: .; J gene: TRBJ2-7; CDR3 protein: CASSPTELFSYEQYF; CDR3 DNA: TGCGCCAGCAGCCCTACAGAACTCTTTTCCTACGAGCAGTACTTC
D gene: .; V gene: TRBV29-1; clone size: few; J gene: TRBJ2-7; CDR3 protein: CSVYRPYEQYF; CDR3 DNA: TGCAGCGTTTACAGGCCATACGAGCAGTACTTC